The 17 T cell receptor beta chains listed next were all sequenced from one sample in a study of T cell responses to AZD1222 COVID-19 vaccine. TCRdb's copy holds only in-frame clones and misses some; the assay was immunoSEQ multiplex PCR. Of around 130,000 clones detected, around 89% appear once; the ten largest clones hold over 9%. This specimen was peripheral blood, taken 28 days after the second AZD1222 dose. Source of these receptors: an adult who received the AZD1222 COVID-19 vaccine.

The chain employs TRBV7-2 and TRBJ2-7, with TRBD2 identical over 10 bases. V dropped 2 bases and J dropped 4; count of bases not matched to a gene: 5. CDR1 and CDR2 from the germline V gene are SGHTA and FQGNSA. The CDR3 consists of 15 residues. The CDR3 bases are TGTGCCAGCAGCTTAACAAGCGGGGGGGAATACGAGCAGTACTTC. Translating gives CASSLTSGGEYEQYF. Drawing the rest from reference TRBV7-2 and TRBJ2-7, the complete variable domain is GAGVSQSPSNKVTEKGKDVELRCDPISGHTALYWYRQSLGQGLEFLIYFQGNSAPDKSGLPSDRFSAERTGGSVSTLTIQRTQQEDSAVYLCASSLTSGGEYEQYFGPGTRLTVT.

This clone was observed a handful of times. V usage is TRBV4-3 and J usage is TRBJ1-3; TRBD1 is a possible D gene (5 bases). The CDR3 is made up of 15 amino acids. CDR1 and CDR2 (germline): LGHNA, YSLEER. V lost 0 bases to trimming and J lost 4 bases, with 10 bases between them. The CDR3 loop is CASSQEGTGGNTIYF. In DNA, the CDR3 is TGCGCCAGCAGCCAAGAGGGGACCGGAGGAAACACCATATATTTT.

The chain links TRBV6-1 to TRBJ1-5, with D perhaps matching TRBD1 (5 bases). V gave up 0 bases and J gave up 7 bases, with 7 bases separating them. CDR1 and CDR2 from the germline V gene are MNHNS and SASEGT. This CDR3 is 13 amino acids long. The chain's CDR3 is CASSEAGEQPQHF. The CDR3 nucleotides read TGTGCCAGCAGTGAAGCGGGGGAACAGCCCCAGCATTTT.

The chain recombines TRBV19 with TRBJ1-3; 7 nucleotides agree with TRBD1. The CDR3 runs 14 residues. V was pared by 7 bases and J by 1 base, with 4 bases of the junction left unmatched. The germline V gene encodes CDR1 LNHDA and CDR2 SQIVND (reference sequence). The CDR3: CASTIQGSGNTIYF. CDR3 DNA sequence: TGTGCCAGTACCATACAGGGGTCTGGAAACACCATATATTTT. The entire variable domain, with the rest obtained from reference TRBV19 and TRBJ1-3, is as follows: DGGITQSPKYLFRKEGQNVTLSCEQNLNHDAMYWYRQDPGQGLRLIYYSQIVNDFQKGDIAEGYSVSREKKESFPLTVTSAQKNPTAFYLCASTIQGSGNTIYFGEGSWLTVV.

The CDR3 protein is CASSIGTGISYNEQFF. The CDR3 DNA sequence: TGTGCCAGTAGTATAGGGACAGGGATCTCCTACAATGAGCAGTTCTTC. This sequence joins TRBV19 and TRBJ2-1, with TRBD1 identical over 8 bases. Per germline, CDR1 LNHDA and CDR2 SQIVND (reference sequence). J lost 0 bases, V lost 1 base, and 2 bases had no gene match. The CDR3 has 16 amino acids.

The chain uses TRBV7-9 and TRBJ1-2; D is uncertain. V gave up 2 bases and J gave up 3 bases, with 13 bases separating them. The CDR3 is 15 residues long. Per germline, CDR1 SEHNR and CDR2 FQNEAQ (reference sequence). This chain's CDR3 is CASSLISYGDYGYTF. The DNA of the CDR3 is TGTGCCAGCAGCTTAATCTCGTACGGCGACTATGGCTACACCTTC.

As regards this clone: This sample also contains other DNA sequences that code for the same CDR3. The chain recombines TRBV11-2 with TRBJ2-3; no clear D gene. This CDR3 is built from 12 residues. The V gene's germline CDR1 is SGHAT and CDR2 FQNNGV. The germline V and J ends were trimmed by 3 bases and 3 bases, with 4 bases remaining between them. The CDR3: CASSFRTDTQYF. The CDR3 DNA reads TGTGCCAGCAGCTTCCGAACAGATACGCAGTATTTT.

V gene TRBV4-2 combines with J gene TRBJ1-1; D unclear. In germline, CDR1 is LGHNA, CDR2 YNFKEQ. This CDR3 contains 13 residues. V shed 4 bases and J shed 1 base, with 7 bases lying between them. The CDR3 DNA follows: TGTGCCAGCAGCCTAGAAGGGAACACTGAAGCTTTCTTT. Its protein product is CASSLEGNTEAFF.

The J gene is TRBJ2-3, the V gene TRBV3-1 (or the pseudogene TRBV3-2), with 9 bases matching TRBD1. The V gene's germline CDR1 is LGHDT and CDR2 YNNKEL (reference sequence). This CDR3 has 14 amino acids. After removal of 4 bases from V and 4 bases from J, the junction contained 3 bases not matched to a gene. This CDR3 is CASSLTGGADTQYF. Written as DNA, the CDR3 is TGTGCCAGCAGCCTCACAGGGGGCGCAGATACGCAGTATTTT.

The gene calls are TRBV10-3 and TRBJ2-7, with TRBD2 identical over 13 bases. V lost 4 bases and J lost 3; bases outside the gene matches: 9. This CDR3 has 17 amino acids. CDR1 and CDR2 (germline): ENHRY, SYGVKD. CDR3 DNA sequence: TGTGCCATCAGTGCGACTAGCGGGAGGCCGAAGGACTACGAGCAGTACTTC. Translating gives CAISATSGRPKDYEQYF.

The rearrangement joins TRBV3-1 (or the pseudogene TRBV3-2) to TRBJ1-1; tentatively, D is TRBD1 (6 bases). Germline V gene lookup returns CDR1 LGHDT and CDR2 YNNKEL (reference sequence). Between the trimmed V and J ends, which lost 4 bases and 0 bases, there was a span of 15 bases. CDR3 length: 16 amino acids. Here the CDR3 DNA reads TGTGCCAGCAGCCGGGGGCCAGGGACGATGAACACTGAAGCTTTCTTT. Amino acids: CASSRGPGTMNTEAFF.

The chain couples TRBV7-7 to TRBJ1-1; D might be TRBD1 (5 bases). Germline loops: CDR1 SSHAT, CDR2 FNYEAQ (reference sequence). The CDR3 has 13 residues. V lost 5 bases, J lost 1 base, and 8 bases lay in between. The CDR3 coding sequence is TGTGCCAGCAGCGCTACAGGGAACACTGAAGCTTTCTTT. It codes for CASSATGNTEAFF.

This clone appeared once. V is TRBV6-1 and J is TRBJ1-1; D is uncertain. V was pared by 1 base and J by 7 bases, with 10 bases between. This CDR3 is built from 13 residues. Per the germline V gene, CDR1 is MNHNS and CDR2 is SASEGT. The CDR3 region is CASSEDGVREAFF. CDR3 nucleotide sequence: TGTGCCAGCAGTGAAGATGGGGTCCGTGAAGCTTTCTTT.

The chain joins TRBV3-1 (or the pseudogene TRBV3-2) to TRBJ1-1; tentatively, D is TRBD1 (5 bases). This CDR3 has 16 residues. Germline V gene lookup returns CDR1 LGHDT and CDR2 YNNKEL (reference sequence). V lost 0 bases, J lost 4 bases, and 15 bases lay in between. The CDR3 DNA is TGTGCCAGCAGCCAAGAAGTGGTTTTGGGGGGCACTGAAGCTTTCTTT. Residues: CASSQEVVLGGTEAFF.

The chain has TRBV4-3 and TRBJ2-2; D not certain. V was cut by 1 base and J by 1 base, with 10 bases left in between. This CDR3 comprises 16 residues. Per germline, CDR1 LGHNA and CDR2 YSLEER. In nucleotides, the CDR3 is TGCGCCAGCAGCCAAGTTACTCTACTGAACACCGGGGAGCTGTTTTTT. The encoded protein is CASSQVTLLNTGELFF.

CDR3 protein: CASSLWGEGTGELFF. Here the CDR3 DNA reads TGTGCCAGCAGTTTATGGGGGGAAGGCACCGGGGAGCTGTTTTTT. The chain employs TRBV28 and TRBJ2-2; possibly TRBD1 or TRBD2 for D (5 bases each). The CDR3 loop spans 15 amino acids. The germline V gene has CDR1 MDHEN and CDR2 SYDVKM. The V and J ends lost 0 bases and 4 bases respectively, with 9 bases between them.

The chain links TRBV6-5 to TRBJ1-3, with D maybe TRBD1 (5 bases). V was clipped by 2 bases and J by 0 bases, with 8 bases between them. Per the germline V gene, CDR1 is MNHEY and CDR2 is SVGAGI. This CDR3 comprises 15 residues. The CDR3, as DNA: TGTGCCAGCAGTTACCAGGGTTACTCTGGAAACACCATATATTTT. This codes for CASSYQGYSGNTIYF.